These 4 T cell receptor beta chains were sequenced from one sample in a study of T cells in Graves' hyperthyroidism and ophthalmopathy. Amplified regions were TCR beta CDR3 sequences from RNA transcripts. The HTBI primer set was used in a first-round RT-PCR of the TCR CDR3. One entry per CDR3 protein, called by TCRdb with MiXCR from the multiplex PCR reads. This repertoire shows hundreds of thousands of distinct CDR3 sequences, around 13% found once; its top ten account for roughly 5.5%. The material sequenced was blood. The receptors shown here come from a woman aged 25-40 years with Graves' hyperthyroidism that later progressed to Graves' ophthalmopathy.

This chain connects TRBV6-9 to TRBJ1-1, with a possible D match to TRBD1 (6 bases). Germline V lookup: CDR1 MNHGY, CDR2 SVAAGI. V was trimmed by 0 bases and J by 5 bases, leaving 10 bases between them. CDR3 length equals 14 residues. CDR3 loop: CASSYSGQSTEAFF. CDR3 nucleotide sequence: TGTGCCAGCAGTTATTCCGGACAGTCGACTGAAGCTTTCTTT.

This clonotype was detected many times. The chain links TRBV30 to TRBJ1-1; tentatively, D is TRBD1 (6 bases). The CDR3 consists of 15 residues. Germline V lookup: CDR1 GTSNPN, CDR2 SVGIG (reference sequence). V was shortened by 4 bases and J by 1 base, with 16 bases between the two germline ends. CDR3 nucleotides: TGTGCCTGGATAATTAGGAGGGGGACGAACACTGAAGCTTTCTTT. Residues: CAWIIRRGTNTEAFF.

The sample holds a few counts of this clonotype. V is TRBV15 and J is TRBJ2-7; the D is unclear. Germline V lookup: CDR1 LNHNV, CDR2 YYDKDF (reference sequence). V was pared by 0 bases and J by 6 bases, with 6 bases between. This CDR3 has 12 amino acids. CDR3 nucleotide sequence: TGTGCCACCAGCAGAGATACGGTCGAGCAGTACTTC. Its translation is CATSRDTVEQYF.

This clonotype occurred many times. This chain uses TRBV3-1 with TRBJ1-2; D not certain. Germline CDR1 is LGHDT and CDR2 is YNNKEL (reference sequence). Trimming took off 0 bases at V and 5 bases at J, with 7 bases between the two ends. This CDR3 has 13 residues. CDR3 coding DNA: TGTGCCAGCAGCCAAGAGGTTGCGTATGGCTACACCTTC. It encodes CASSQEVAYGYTF.